Listed here are 32 T cell receptor beta chains from one sample, sequenced in a study of blood T cell repertoires in COVID-19. Assay used: immunoSEQ multiplex PCR; TCRdb lists only in-frame clones, some missing. Here the sample spans some 150,000 clones, roughly 82% being singletons. Sequenced sample: peripheral blood. The receptor source for this set is a man between 65 and 79 years old with acute or convalescent COVID-19.

J is TRBJ1-4 and V is TRBV10-3; 9 bases map to TRBD1. The CDR3 loop spans 17 amino acids. Trimming took 0 bases from V and 4 from J; bases not matched to a gene: 6. Germline loops: CDR1 ENHRY, CDR2 SYGVKD. DNA for the CDR3: TGTGCCATCAGTGAGTCTCCACCGGGACAGGGTAATGAAAAACTGTTTTTT. This sequence encodes CAISESPPGQGNEKLFF.

A few counts support this clone. This chain joins TRBV5-4 and TRBJ2-7, with a weak D call TRBD1 (5 bases). The germline V gene has CDR1 SGHNT and CDR2 YYREEE (reference sequence). The CDR3 runs to 14 residues. The germline V and J ends were trimmed by 5 bases and 6 bases, with 18 bases remaining between them. The CDR3 here is CASSYNYQGVEQYF. The CDR3 region has the DNA TGTGCCAGCAGTTATAATTACCAGGGCGTCGAGCAGTACTTC.

This clone has just one count. J is TRBJ1-5 and V is TRBV6-8; a weak D match, TRBD1 (5 bases). This CDR3 is built from 16 residues. V was trimmed by 2 bases and J by 1 base, leaving 12 bases between them. Germline V gives CDR1 MNHGY, CDR2 SAAAGT. Here the CDR3 DNA reads TGTGCCAGCAGTTACAAGGGGCGCAAGAGCAATCAGCCCCAGCATTTT. This encodes CASSYKGRKSNQPQHF.

This clone has more than one count but fewer than ten. The V and J genes are TRBV3-1 (or the pseudogene TRBV3-2) and TRBJ2-7; a possible D gene is TRBD1 (6 bases). Trimming left V 3 bases short and J 7 bases short, with 7 bases between. Germline-derived CDR1 and CDR2 are LGHDT and YNNKEL (reference sequence). This CDR3 comprises 11 residues. CDR3 region: CASSHDREQYF. The CDR3 DNA sequence: TGTGCCAGCAGCCACGACAGGGAGCAGTACTTC.

Concerning this clone itself: The germline gene is not matched at one end of the junction; a read error may be the cause. V and J are TRBV2 and TRBJ2-7; 8 bases are shared with TRBD1. Germline lookup yields CDR1 SNHLY and CDR2 FYNNEI. This CDR3 is built from 13 residues. The chain's CDR3 is CASRGTGSSEQYF. The DNA for the CDR3 is TGTGCCAGCAGGGGGACAGGCTCCTCCGAGCAGTACTTC.

The chain combines TRBV7-2 with TRBJ1-2; a weak D match, TRBD1 (6 bases). Germline CDR1 reads SGHTA; CDR2 reads FQGNSA. The V end lost 5 bases, the J end lost 3 bases, and 16 bases lay between the germline ends. The CDR3 covers 15 residues. DNA for the CDR3: TGTGCCAGCAGCCTTGCGTTTGGGGGCGACTATGGCTACACCTTC. The encoded protein is CASSLAFGGDYGYTF.

This sequence joins TRBV28 and TRBJ1-1, with TRBD1 identical over 7 bases. CDR1 and CDR2 (germline): MDHEN, SYDVKM. This CDR3 contains 14 residues. J gave up 7 bases and V 6 bases, and 11 bases lay outside the gene matches. The CDR3 loop reads CASRPGQSAGEAFF. CDR3 nucleotide sequence: TGTGCCAGCAGGCCGGGACAGTCAGCTGGTGAAGCTTTCTTT.

This chain's CDR3 is CASSAGTENEKLFF. The DNA of the CDR3 is TGTGCCAGCAGCGCCGGGACAGAAAATGAAAAACTGTTTTTT. The chain is built from TRBV9 and TRBJ1-4; 7 bases are a match to TRBD1. V was pared by 3 bases and J by 5 bases, with 4 bases of the junction left unmatched. The CDR3 consists of 14 residues. The germline gives CDR1 SGDLS, CDR2 YYNGEE.

The chain has TRBV29-1 and TRBJ2-1, with D tentatively TRBD2 (7 bases). The germline V and J ends were trimmed by 6 bases and 10 bases, with 22 bases remaining between them. CDR1 is SQVTM and CDR2 is ANQGSEA in the germline V gene. The CDR3 has 14 residues. The CDR3 DNA follows: TGCAGCGTCCGACTAGCCAGGGGCCCTAGGGAGCAGTTCTTC. Protein: CSVRLARGPREQFF.

This chain joins TRBV4-1 and TRBJ2-6, with D possibly being TRBD1 (5 bases). The CDR3 spans 14 residues. Looked up from germline, CDR1 is MGHRA and CDR2 is YSYEKL. Trimming took 7 bases from V and 3 from J, leaving 10 bases between them. CDR3 DNA sequence: TGCGCCAGCAAAAGGACATTTGGGGCCAACGTCCTGACTTTC. Protein sequence: CASKRTFGANVLTF.

This chain uses TRBV16 with TRBJ2-1; perhaps TRBD2 as D (6 bases). CDR1 is KGHSY and CDR2 is FQNENV in the germline V gene. This CDR3 is built from 14 residues. The ends were cut back, 2 bases at V and 7 bases at J, with 12 bases in the middle. CDR3 nucleotides: TGTGCCAGCAGCCAAACGGTCGGGGGTAATGAGCAGTTCTTC. As protein: CASSQTVGGNEQFF.

This chain links TRBV5-1 with TRBJ1-2; 12 bases agree with TRBD1. The CDR3 loop spans 14 amino acids. Germline CDR1 and CDR2: SGHRS and YFSETQ. Unmatched junction bases numbered 3, after V lost 6 bases and J lost 3 bases. The CDR3 region is CASKGQGADYGYTF. Written as DNA, the CDR3 is TGCGCCAGCAAGGGACAGGGGGCCGACTATGGCTACACCTTC.

CDR3 sequence (DNA): TGTGCCAGTAGTATAGATCCTACTAGCGGGAGTTACGAGCAGTACTTC. Its protein product is CASSIDPTSGSYEQYF. The J gene is TRBJ2-7, the V gene TRBV19; TRBD2 agrees at 11 bases. Germline V gene lookup returns CDR1 LNHDA and CDR2 SQIVND (reference sequence). The CDR3 extends over 16 amino acids. V gave up 0 bases and J gave up 4 bases; unmatched junction bases: 5.

For this clone: The CDR3 does not end in the conserved phenylalanine or tryptophan, so this is likely a read error. No DNA is shown, since the ends of the CDR3 on it are uncertain; the CDR3 is the one TCRdb lists. The chain has TRBV28 and TRBJ1-2; the D call in the table, TRBD1, was not verified against the DNA. The germline V gene encodes CDR1 MDHEN and CDR2 SYDVKM. Counting both end residues, the CDR3 totals 12 amino acids. CDR3 sequence reads: CASSSPSRDTSV.

The chain recombines TRBV10-3 with TRBJ1-2; TRBD1 matches 7 bases. CDR1 and CDR2 from the germline V gene are ENHRY and SYGVKD. J gave up 8 bases and V 5 bases, and 14 bases lay outside the gene matches. This CDR3 comprises 15 residues. The CDR3 sequence: CAISRPPTGDEGYTF. CDR3 bases: TGTGCCATCAGTCGTCCCCCTACAGGGGACGAGGGCTACACCTTC.

The rearrangement uses TRBV19 and TRBJ2-7; 14 nucleotides line up with TRBD2. Germline V gene data show CDR1 as LNHDA and CDR2 as SQIVND (reference sequence). The junction had 1 base not matched to a gene; V was cut back by 3 bases and J by 3 bases. The CDR3 has 15 amino acids. CDR3 nucleotide sequence: TGTGCCAGTAGTATTGGGACTAGCGGGAGCTACGAGCAGTACTTC. Protein product: CASSIGTSGSYEQYF. Supplemented by reference TRBV19 and TRBJ2-7, the full variable domain reads DGGITQSPKYLFRKEGQNVTLSCEQNLNHDAMYWYRQDPGQGLRLIYYSQIVNDFQKGDIAEGYSVSREKKESFPLTVTSAQKNPTAFYLCASSIGTSGSYEQYFGPGTRLTVT.

This clone was counted only a few times. V usage is TRBV27 and J usage is TRBJ1-5; 7 bases fit TRBD1. The CDR3 loop spans 15 amino acids. Looked up from germline, CDR1 is MNHEY and CDR2 is SMNVEV (reference sequence). V lost 6 bases, J lost 0 bases, and 5 bases stayed unmatched. CDR3 nucleotide sequence: TGTGCCAGCAGGATGACAGGGATTAGCAATCAGCCCCAGCATTTT. This translates into CASRMTGISNQPQHF.

The V and J genes are TRBV25-1 and TRBJ2-7; a possible D gene is TRBD1 (7 bases). V lost 4 bases to trimming and J lost 3 bases, with 16 bases between them. Germline V gene data show CDR1 as MGHDK and CDR2 as SYGVNS. This CDR3 has 15 residues. In nucleotides, the CDR3 is TGTGCCAGCAGTGCGCGGACAGGAGGGATCTACGAGCAGTACTTC. Amino acids: CASSARTGGIYEQYF.

This rearrangement joins TRBV7-9 to TRBJ2-6; perhaps TRBD2 as D (6 bases). Between the trimmed V and J ends, which lost 1 base and 4 bases, there was a span of 11 bases. The germline V gene encodes CDR1 SEHNR and CDR2 FQNEAQ (reference sequence). The CDR3 sequence is 16 residues long. CDR3 in amino acids: CASSLGPAGGANVLTF. In DNA, the CDR3 is TGTGCCAGCAGCTTAGGCCCCGCGGGGGGGGCCAACGTCCTGACTTTC.

The chain combines TRBV7-8 with TRBJ2-5; 13 bases agree with TRBD2. The J segment lost 5 bases and the V segment lost 5 bases, leaving 5 bases of the junction unmatched. Germline lookup yields CDR1 SGHVS and CDR2 FQNEAQ. The CDR3 sequence is 15 residues long. This CDR3 is CASSTGLAGVETQYF. The CDR3 coding sequence is TGTGCCAGCAGCACCGGACTAGCGGGAGTTGAGACCCAGTACTTC.

The V call is TRBV7-9, the J call TRBJ2-7; D possibly corresponds to TRBD1 (6 bases). The CDR3 covers 12 residues. The germline V gene encodes CDR1 SEHNR and CDR2 FQNEAQ (reference sequence). The V end lost 8 bases, the J end lost 0 bases, and 8 bases lay between the germline ends. As DNA, the CDR3 is TGTGCCAGCGAGGGGGACTCCTACGAGCAGTACTTC. This encodes CASEGDSYEQYF.

The J gene is TRBJ2-1, the V gene TRBV5-1; 15 nucleotides align to TRBD2. The trim removed 0 bases at V and 7 bases at J, leaving 2 bases unmatched. The germline gives CDR1 SGHRS, CDR2 YFSETQ. The length of the CDR3 is 16 residues. CDR3 sequence: CASSLGTSGGANEQFF. CDR3 nucleotide sequence: TGCGCCAGCAGCTTGGGGACTAGCGGGGGGGCAAATGAGCAGTTCTTC.

The CDR3 loop reads CASSMGQLYGYTF. The CDR3 DNA follows: TGTGCCAGCAGTATGGGACAGCTCTATGGCTACACCTTC. V and J are TRBV12-3 or TRBV12-4 and TRBJ1-2, with TRBD1 matching 7 bases. Trimming removed 5 bases from V and 4 bases from J; junction bases left unmatched: 4. CDR3 length: 13 residues.

This rearrangement joins TRBV6-6 to TRBJ2-7, with TRBD2 as a possible D gene (6 bases). Trimming took off 4 bases at V and 4 bases at J, with 8 bases between the two ends. CDR1 and CDR2 from the germline V gene are MNHNY and SVGAGI (reference sequence). This CDR3 contains 12 residues. CDR3 region: CASSLEGYEQYF. DNA of the CDR3: TGTGCCAGCAGTTTGGAGGGGTACGAGCAGTACTTC.

The rearrangement joins TRBV13 to TRBJ2-2; TRBD2 aligns across 12 bases. V dropped 2 bases and J dropped 7; count of bases not matched to a gene: 14. The CDR3 is 19 residues long. Germline lookup yields CDR1 PRHDT and CDR2 FYEKMQ (reference sequence). As DNA, the CDR3 is TGTGCCAGCAGCTTATCTCGGACTAGCGGGGACCCAGGGTACGGGGAGCTGTTTTTT. Protein sequence: CASSLSRTSGDPGYGELFF.

This sequence joins TRBV6-1 and TRBJ2-1; 9 bases map to TRBD2. CDR1 and CDR2 from the germline V gene are MNHNS and SASEGT. V lost 0 bases to trimming and J lost 7 bases; unmatched junction nucleotides: 13. The CDR3 sequence is 18 residues long. CDR3 in amino acids: CASSEAGTVAGAKNEQFF. DNA of the CDR3: TGTGCCAGCAGTGAAGCGGGTACCGTAGCGGGAGCTAAGAATGAGCAGTTCTTC.

This chain uses TRBV4-1 with TRBJ1-2; weak D call: TRBD1 (6 bases). Germline loops: CDR1 MGHRA, CDR2 YSYEKL. This CDR3 contains 13 residues. Trimming pared 2 bases from V and 4 bases from J, leaving 8 bases between. The CDR3 DNA follows: TGCGCCAGCAGCCAACAGGGGATCTATGGCTACACCTTC. Its translation: CASSQQGIYGYTF.

In this sample, this clone turned up many times. V usage is TRBV30 and J usage is TRBJ1-2; the D gene is possibly TRBD1 (6 bases). Trimming left V 8 bases short and J 8 bases short, with 18 bases between. The germline CDR1 and CDR2 sequences are GTSNPN and SVGIG (reference sequence). The CDR3 contains 12 residues. CDR3 sequence: CAGQQGSGGYTF. The CDR3 DNA reads as TGTGCCGGACAACAGGGATCGGGAGGCTACACCTTC.

The genes are TRBV6-5 and TRBJ1-2; perhaps TRBD1 as D (5 bases). This CDR3 comprises 12 residues. Germline values: CDR1 MNHEY, CDR2 SVGAGI. The V end lost 7 bases, the J end lost 5 bases, and 11 bases lay between the germline ends. This chain's CDR3 is CASMGGVYGYTF. The CDR3 DNA is TGTGCCAGCATGGGGGGGGTATATGGCTACACCTTC.

This chain connects TRBV11-2 to TRBJ2-2; tentative D call: TRBD2 (6 bases). CDR1 is SGHAT and CDR2 is FQNNGV in the germline V gene. V lost 2 bases and J lost 2, with 12 bases in between. This CDR3 spans 16 amino acids. CDR3 protein: CASSLNRGANTGELFF. In DNA, the CDR3 is TGTGCCAGCAGCTTAAATCGCGGGGCTAACACCGGGGAGCTGTTTTTT.

The rearrangement joins TRBV19 to TRBJ1-4, with D unclear. The ends were cut back, 4 bases at V and 0 bases at J, with 6 bases in the middle. Germline V gene sequence: CDR1 LNHDA, CDR2 SQIVND (reference sequence). This CDR3 comprises 14 residues. The CDR3 bases are TGTGCCAGTAGTAAAAGAGCAACTAATGAAAAACTGTTTTTT. Its translation: CASSKRATNEKLFF.

This clone was seen a handful of times. The chain links TRBV28 to TRBJ2-5; 7 bases are a match to TRBD1. V was pared by 4 bases and J by 5 bases, with 10 bases of the junction left unmatched. This CDR3 has 15 amino acids. Germline CDR1 and CDR2: MDHEN and SYDVKM. The DNA of the CDR3 is TGTGCCAGCAGTTCACTAAGGGGGCGCGTGGAGACCCAGTACTTC. Amino acids: CASSSLRGRVETQYF.